Sequencing of this T cell receptor (beta chain) was carried out in a study of neoadjuvant anti-PD-1 for oral cavity cancer. Findings of the study overall: Only three patients per response group were TCR-analyzed; validation needed. Expansion of preexisting intratumoral clones was suggested to aid response.

Cohort: HPV-negative, locally advanced oral cavity squamous cell carcinoma patients. TCRdb keeps only in-frame clones here, not all; method: immunoSEQ multiplex PCR. The sample has over 9,500 clones, over 50% seen once. This clone has just one count. Its antigen is unknown. The TCR originated in a person aged 40 to 85 with oral cavity squamous cell carcinoma. The source was tumor tissue, collected before nivolumab (anti-PD-1) treatment.

The CDR3 DNA reads TGTGCCTGGAGGATCGGGAATGGAAACACCATATATTTT. Protein product: CAWRIGNGNTIYF. This chain connects TRBV30 to TRBJ1-3; D call uncertain. The V and J ends lost 3 bases and 3 bases respectively, with 9 bases between them. The CDR3 has 13 amino acids. From germline, CDR1 is GTSNPN and CDR2 SVGIG (reference sequence).